This T cell receptor (beta chain) appears in the sequencing data of a study of cytomegalovirus exposure and HLA in healthy donors. At the level of the study: From donors who were HLA-typed, an early data release held 75 million to 85 million unique TCRs.

Study-level points and caveats: Most TCR sequences were rare, but some public TCRs occurred in many donors.

As for this clone: Its matching antigen is unknown.

The V segment lost 4 bases and the J segment 1 base; nucleotides outside the gene matches: 3. Germline V gives CDR1 SGHRS, CDR2 YFSETQ. The CDR3 is 15 amino acids. 60 Vbeta and 13 Jbeta primers were used in PCR. Sequencing used immunoSEQ multiplex PCR; TCRdb keeps in-frame clones, though not all of them. The sample holds under 150,000 clones, 75% to 80% seen once. The rearrangement joins TRBV5-1 to TRBJ2-2; 8 positions agree with TRBD2. Sequences were obtained from PBMCs. The TCR comes from a woman aged 40 to 50 in good health and CMV-seropositive. This CDR3 reads CASSATSGNTGELFF. The DNA of the CDR3 is TGCGCCAGCAGCGCCACTAGCGGGAACACCGGGGAGCTGTTTTTT.